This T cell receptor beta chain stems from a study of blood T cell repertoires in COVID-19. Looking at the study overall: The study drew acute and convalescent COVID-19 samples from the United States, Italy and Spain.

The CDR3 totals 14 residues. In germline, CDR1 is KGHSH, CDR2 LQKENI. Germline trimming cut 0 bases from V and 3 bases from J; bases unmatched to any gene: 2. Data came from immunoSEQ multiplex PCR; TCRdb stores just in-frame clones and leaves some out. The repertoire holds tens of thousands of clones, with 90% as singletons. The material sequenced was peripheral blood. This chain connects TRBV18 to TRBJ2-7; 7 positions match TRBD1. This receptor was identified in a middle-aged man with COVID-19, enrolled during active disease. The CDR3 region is CASSPPDRLYEQYF. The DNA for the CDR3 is TGTGCCAGCTCACCACCGGACAGGCTCTACGAGCAGTACTTC.